This is a list of T cell receptor beta chains from one sample in a study of graft-versus-host responses after intestinal transplantation. Clones were read by immunoSEQ multiplex PCR, and TCRdb kept only the in-frame ones, dropping some. The data contain some 1,700 clones, over 55% of them singletons. The sample consisted of alloreactive CD8+ T cells from a mixed lymphocyte reaction culture, taken before transplantation. These receptors were obtained from a human patient who was an organ donor for intestinal transplantation. CDR3s include the opening cysteine and the closing phenylalanine or tryptophan. The D gene is left open where the match is weak. Some rows have no size entry. The others give once, few or many, or a class for an expanded clone.

cdr3_length: 19; v_call: TRBV7-9; clone_size: once; d_call: .; j_call: TRBJ2-6; cdr3_aa: CASSAQPGQGDSGANVLTF
cdr3_length: 15; v_call: TRBV5-4; clone_size: .; d_call: .; j_call: TRBJ1-1; cdr3_aa: CASSLLGQENTEAFF
cdr3_length: 14; v_call: TRBV28; clone_size: .; d_call: .; j_call: TRBJ2-5; cdr3_aa: CASSVQGFPETQYF
cdr3_length: 14; v_call: TRBV4-1; clone_size: .; d_call: .; j_call: TRBJ2-1; cdr3_aa: CASSRSAVGNEQFF
cdr3_length: 19; v_call: TRBV12-1; clone_size: .; d_call: .; j_call: TRBJ2-6; cdr3_aa: CASSSACVQDKSRANVLTF
cdr3_length: 17; v_call: TRBV28; clone_size: .; d_call: .; j_call: TRBJ2-6; cdr3_aa: CASRWTGGITGANVLTF
cdr3_length: 17; v_call: TRBV7-7; clone_size: .; d_call: .; j_call: TRBJ1-2; cdr3_aa: CASSVLVECRKTYGYTF
cdr3_length: 13; v_call: TRBV11-2; clone_size: .; d_call: .; j_call: TRBJ1-1; cdr3_aa: CASSPTGNTEAFF
cdr3_length: 17; v_call: TRBV2; clone_size: .; d_call: TRBD1; j_call: TRBJ1-1; cdr3_aa: CASRVIGQGSRDTEAFF
cdr3_length: 16; v_call: TRBV28; clone_size: .; d_call: TRBD1; j_call: TRBJ1-6; cdr3_aa: CASRGWTGGINSPLHF
cdr3_length: 15; v_call: TRBV27; clone_size: once; d_call: TRBD1; j_call: TRBJ2-7; cdr3_aa: CASSLSGTGFYEQYF
cdr3_length: 13; v_call: TRBV28; clone_size: few; d_call: .; j_call: TRBJ2-7; cdr3_aa: CASGGGHSYEQYF
cdr3_length: 16; v_call: TRBV19; clone_size: .; d_call: TRBD1; j_call: TRBJ2-1; cdr3_aa: CASSIPRTGPRYEQFF
cdr3_length: 15; v_call: TRBV27; clone_size: .; d_call: .; j_call: TRBJ2-3; cdr3_aa: CASSYGATSTDTQYF
cdr3_length: 18; v_call: TRBV27; clone_size: .; d_call: .; j_call: TRBJ1-1; cdr3_aa: CASSLYPPTAEANTEAFF
cdr3_length: 17; v_call: TRBV27; clone_size: .; d_call: .; j_call: TRBJ2-3; cdr3_aa: CASSSLLGLGGPDTQYF
cdr3_length: 14; v_call: TRBV27; clone_size: .; d_call: TRBD1; j_call: TRBJ2-7; cdr3_aa: CASSRGLGGYEQYF
cdr3_length: 18; v_call: TRBV28; clone_size: .; d_call: .; j_call: TRBJ1-1; cdr3_aa: CASSFLSGRGSLNTEAFF
cdr3_length: 12; v_call: TRBV25-1; clone_size: few; d_call: TRBD1; j_call: TRBJ1-1; cdr3_aa: CASRTGNTEAFF
cdr3_length: 18; v_call: TRBV19; clone_size: .; d_call: TRBD1; j_call: TRBJ2-1; cdr3_aa: CASSPDGAGQGTYNEQFF